A selection of T cell receptor beta chains follows, all from one sample in a study of T cell changes during pregnancy in multiple sclerosis. Here immunoSEQ multiplex PCR was the method, and the copy in TCRdb shows in-frame clones only, minus some. The sample has over 60,000 clones, roughly nine tenths seen once. Sequences were derived from peripheral blood, sampled in the first trimester of pregnancy. The receptor source for this set is a female donor with multiple sclerosis, enrolled in a pregnancy study. Both conserved end residues are part of each CDR3. The D gene is left open where the match is weak. Not every row has a clone size; where given, it reads once, few, many or a size class.

size	D	V	J	CDR3	DNA
NA	TRBD2	TRBV18	TRBJ2-3	CASSHSGDPTDTQYF	TGTGCCAGCTCCCACAGCGGGGACCCCACAGATACGCAGTATTTT
NA	TRBD2	TRBV19	TRBJ2-1	CASSHGTSGDNEQFF	TGTGCCAGTAGTCACGGGACTAGCGGGGACAATGAGCAGTTCTTC
once	TRBD2	TRBV7-2	TRBJ2-3	CASSPGLASSTDTQYF	TGTGCCAGCAGCCCGGGACTAGCGTCTAGCACAGATACGCAGTATTTT
NA	TRBD1	TRBV5-1	TRBJ2-2	CASSLKGQGFTGELFF	TGCGCCAGCAGCCTAAAGGGACAGGGGTTCACCGGGGAGCTGTTTTTT
few	NA	TRBV7-3	TRBJ1-1	CASSSGQMNTEAFF	TGTGCCAGCAGCTCTGGACAGATGAACACTGAAGCTTTCTTT
few	TRBD1	TRBV19	TRBJ1-2	CASRNPQGWHGYTF	TGTGCCAGTAGAAACCCACAGGGGTGGCATGGCTACACCTTC
NA	NA	TRBV2	TRBJ1-5	CASRDGRTRQPQHF	TGTGCCAGCAGGGATGGACGGACAAGGCAGCCCCAGCATTTT
NA	TRBD2	TRBV19	TRBJ2-2	CASSLSGAAGELFF	TGTGCCAGTAGTCTTAGCGGGGCGGCCGGGGAGCTGTTTTTT
NA	NA	TRBV18	TRBJ2-7	CASSPRGRGGDEQYF	TGTGCCAGCTCACCACGAGGGAGGGGGGGCGACGAGCAGTACTTC
once	NA	TRBV5-6	TRBJ1-1	CASSLTAGRSMDTEAFF	TGTGCCAGCAGCTTGACGGCAGGGCGATCAATGGACACTGAAGCTTTCTTT
NA	TRBD2	TRBV11-3	TRBJ2-1	CASSLRRGGSYNEQFF	TGTGCCAGCAGCTTACGGCGGGGGGGCTCCTACAATGAGCAGTTCTTC
NA	TRBD1	TRBV6-5	TRBJ2-1	CASSYSGQGMEQFF	TGTGCCAGCAGTTACTCGGGACAGGGAATGGAGCAGTTCTTC
NA	NA	TRBV6-5	TRBJ1-3	CASSYSAALGNTIYF	TGTGCCAGCAGTTACTCGGCGGCCCTGGGAAACACCATATATTTT
once	NA	TRBV19	TRBJ1-1	CASSIEQGTMNTEAFF	TGTGCCAGTAGTATAGAGCAGGGAACCATGAACACTGAAGCTTTCTTT
NA	TRBD2	TRBV27	TRBJ2-7	CASSNGLATSEQYF	TGTGCCAGCAGTAACGGACTAGCAACGTCCGAGCAGTACTTC
NA	NA	TRBV15	TRBJ1-2	CATSWEGGTPNYGYTF	TGTGCCACCAGCTGGGAGGGTGGGACACCCAACTATGGCTACACCTTC
NA	TRBD1	TRBV5-5	TRBJ2-5	CASSLDQGVETQYF	TGTGCCAGCAGCTTGGATCAGGGGGTAGAGACCCAGTACTTC
NA	NA	TRBV5-1	TRBJ2-1	CASRPALTGYNEQFF	TGCGCCAGCAGGCCCGCCTTGACAGGTTACAATGAGCAGTTCTTC
NA	TRBD1	TRBV28	TRBJ1-2	CASRLTGGDYGYTF	TGTGCCAGCAGGTTGACAGGGGGCGACTATGGCTACACCTTC
NA	NA	TRBV19	TRBJ1-5	CASRFTGYNQPQHF	TGTGCCAGTAGATTCACAGGGTACAATCAGCCCCAGCATTTT
NA	TRBD1	TRBV6-5	TRBJ2-7	CASSPAGQGSYEQYF	TGTGCCAGCAGTCCCGCGGGACAGGGTTCCTACGAGCAGTACTTC
NA	NA	TRBV4-3	TRBJ1-1	CASSQETGNTEAFF	TGCGCCAGCAGCCAAGAGACAGGGAACACTGAAGCTTTCTTT
NA	NA	TRBV19	TRBJ2-7	CASSPRDAGIYEQYF	TGTGCCAGTAGCCCCCGGGACGCGGGGATCTACGAGCAGTACTTC
NA	TRBD1	TRBV29-1	TRBJ2-4	CSVAPRTGDLAKNIQYF	TGCAGCGTCGCCCCCCGGACAGGGGACCTAGCCAAAAACATTCAGTACTTC
NA	TRBD2	TRBV10-3	TRBJ2-7	CAISGLAASPREQYF	TGTGCCATCAGTGGGCTAGCGGCCTCACCACGGGAGCAGTACTTC
NA	TRBD2	TRBV5-6	TRBJ2-7	CASSHLAGLTYEQYF	TGTGCCAGCAGCCATCTAGCGGGACTTACCTACGAGCAGTACTTC
once	TRBD2	TRBV14	TRBJ2-5	CASSQETSGIRETQYF	TGTGCCAGCAGCCAAGAGACTAGCGGGATAAGAGAGACCCAGTACTTC
NA	TRBD2	TRBV9	TRBJ2-7	CASSRGLAGEEQYF	TGTGCCAGCAGCAGGGGACTAGCGGGCGAAGAGCAGTACTTC
NA	NA	TRBV4-2	TRBJ1-1	CASSQDLHASTEAFF	TGTGCCAGCAGCCAAGATCTCCATGCTAGCACTGAAGCTTTCTTT
NA	NA	TRBV10-3	TRBJ1-4	CAISDRTNEKLFF	TGTGCCATCAGTGACAGAACAAATGAAAAACTGTTTTTT
NA	NA	TRBV6-6	TRBJ1-1	CASSNWGHATDTEAFF	TGTGCCAGCAGTAATTGGGGACATGCCACTGACACTGAAGCTTTCTTT
NA	TRBD2	TRBV4-3	TRBJ2-7	CASSQEVRGTSYEQYF	TGCGCCAGCAGCCAAGAAGTGCGGGGGACTTCCTACGAGCAGTACTTC
NA	TRBD2	TRBV5-1	TRBJ2-3	CASNGAGDPTDTQYF	TGCGCCAGCAATGGGGCGGGGGACCCCACAGATACGCAGTATTTT
NA	TRBD1	TRBV15	TRBJ2-5	CATSSVRTGRQETQYF	TGTGCCACCAGCAGTGTTAGGACAGGTCGCCAAGAGACCCAGTACTTC
NA	TRBD1	TRBV7-2	TRBJ1-5	CASSFRTGHQPQHF	TGTGCCAGCAGCTTTCGGACAGGGCATCAGCCCCAGCATTTT
NA	TRBD1	TRBV7-3	TRBJ2-1	CASSLTVTGYNEQFF	TGTGCCAGCAGCTTAACAGTGACAGGGTACAATGAGCAGTTCTTC
NA	NA	TRBV18	TRBJ1-2	CASSPPSANYGYTF	TGTGCCAGCTCACCACCAAGCGCTAACTATGGCTACACCTTC
NA	TRBD1	TRBV5-6	TRBJ2-2	CASSTPGQGARGGELFF	TGTGCCAGCAGCACACCGGGACAGGGGGCGCGTGGCGGGGAGCTGTTTTTT
NA	NA	TRBV27	TRBJ2-6	CASRDVSGANVLTF	TGTGCCAGCCGGGATGTCTCTGGGGCCAACGTCCTGACTTTC
NA	NA	TRBV9	TRBJ2-5	CASSRPIIYHHRRDSQETQYF	TGTGCCAGCAGCCGTCCGATCATATACCACCACCGGCGAGACAGCCAAGAGACCCAGTACTTC
NA	NA	TRBV11-2	TRBJ1-2	CASSVSRDYGYTF	TGTGCCAGCAGCGTTTCTCGGGACTATGGCTACACCTTC
NA	TRBD1	TRBV25-1	TRBJ1-2	CASSEPGQHYGYTF	TGTGCCAGCAGTGAACCGGGACAGCACTATGGCTACACCTTC
NA	NA	TRBV5-1	TRBJ2-7	CASSLEGYSYEQYF	TGCGCCAGCAGCTTGGAGGGGTACTCCTACGAGCAGTACTTC
NA	NA	TRBV6-1	TRBJ1-5	CASSSSLFGNQPQHF	TGTGCCAGCAGCTCCTCCTTGTTTGGCAATCAGCCCCAGCATTTT
NA	TRBD1	TRBV5-8	TRBJ2-3	CASSFGQGPDTQYF	TGTGCCAGCAGCTTTGGACAGGGGCCCGATACGCAGTATTTT